Listed here is a single T cell receptor beta chain. Which antigen it targets is not known. Nothing much larger sits one base from this clone, and base qualities are not available. These data belong to a study of cytomegalovirus exposure and HLA in healthy donors (dated by TCRdb to about 2017). General notes on the study: The 670 or so repertoires of the first cohort and the 120 validation repertoires were produced on the same platform, according to a later analysis. The study was designed to test whether signatures of past pathogen exposure could be identified by cataloging public T cell receptors. In addition to the first cohort of around 670 subjects, a separate validation cohort of 120 different subjects was used. The study combined high-throughput TCR immunosequencing, statistical association of individual TCRs with disease status, and machine learning to predict cytomegalovirus infection status.

The library was generated by the immunoSEQ multiplex PCR assay. The study's processing was this. A statistical classification framework was built for diagnosing cytomegalovirus status from the catalog of TCR beta chain sequences. This immuneACCESS table, as held by TCRdb, lists in-frame sequences with V and J called but not all clones. Of the missing ones, under half trace to an unresolved V gene in checked studies; the others have no known cause. The D gene and trimming were derived from the DNA, and the V and J assignments and clone size from that table. This sample comprises around 170,000 clones, roughly 85% of them detected only once. Roughly 15% of the sample is taken by the ten largest. Taken from cysteine to phenylalanine, the CDR3 has 15 residues. The entry retains the CDR3 DNA only, 45 bases that are in frame from base 1. CDR1 is given as SNHLY and CDR2 as FYNNEI, both from the germline V gene. V was cut back by 5 bases and J by 0 bases, leaving a gap of 13 bases between them.

The donors were included in the validation cohort of approximately 120 subjects, a group kept apart from the roughly 680-subject first cohort. Study-level results and caveats: The study listed 150 to 200 TCR beta chains as associated with cytomegalovirus. The authors suggested that the approach could potentially be generalized to other disease states and immunological phenotypes. In vitro tests confirmed that a few of the cytomegalovirus-associated TCR beta chains recognize cytomegalovirus antigens. Across donors, most TCR sequences were observed very rarely, whereas some public TCRs were present in many individuals. A later analysis had no HLA typing for the validation cohort, so co-occurrence there was scored across all 130 or so repertoires. Of the cluster scores, roughly 93% were above 0 in a later analysis, which found that TCRs clustered in the first cohort also tended to co-occur in the approximately 130 validation repertoires. The classifier was reported to diagnose cytomegalovirus status with high specificity and sensitivity in both the original cohort and the validation cohort.

Sequenced input: PBMCs. The chain links TRBV2 with TRBJ1-2, and perhaps TRBD1 as D gene, on 6 matching bases. The sequence was obtained from a man aged 18 to 30 in good health and CMV-seropositive. The DNA sequence is TGTGCCAGCAGTCCCGGACAGACCACTAACTATGGCTACACCTTC. Its protein reads: CASSPGQTTNYGYTF.